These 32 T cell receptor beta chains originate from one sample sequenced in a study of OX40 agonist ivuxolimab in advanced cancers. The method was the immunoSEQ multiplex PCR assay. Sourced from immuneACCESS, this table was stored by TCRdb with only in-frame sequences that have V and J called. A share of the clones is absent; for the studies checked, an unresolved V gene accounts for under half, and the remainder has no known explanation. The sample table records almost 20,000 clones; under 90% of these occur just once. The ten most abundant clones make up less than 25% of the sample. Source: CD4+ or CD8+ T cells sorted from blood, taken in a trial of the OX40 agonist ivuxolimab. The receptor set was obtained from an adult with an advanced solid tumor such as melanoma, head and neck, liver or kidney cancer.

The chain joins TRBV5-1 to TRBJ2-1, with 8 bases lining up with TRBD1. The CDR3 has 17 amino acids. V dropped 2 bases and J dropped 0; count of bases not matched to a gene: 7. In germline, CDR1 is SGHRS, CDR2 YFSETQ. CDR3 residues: CASSLGDRGSSYNEQFF. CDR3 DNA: TGCGCCAGCAGCTTAGGAGACAGGGGTAGCTCCTACAATGAGCAGTTCTTC.

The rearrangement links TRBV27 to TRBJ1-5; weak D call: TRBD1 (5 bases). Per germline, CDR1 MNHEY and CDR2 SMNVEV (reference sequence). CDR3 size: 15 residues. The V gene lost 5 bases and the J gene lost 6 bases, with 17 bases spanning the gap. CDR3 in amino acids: CASSPPGGWGQPQHF. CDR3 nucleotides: TGTGCCAGCAGTCCACCCGGGGGTTGGGGTCAGCCCCAGCATTTT.

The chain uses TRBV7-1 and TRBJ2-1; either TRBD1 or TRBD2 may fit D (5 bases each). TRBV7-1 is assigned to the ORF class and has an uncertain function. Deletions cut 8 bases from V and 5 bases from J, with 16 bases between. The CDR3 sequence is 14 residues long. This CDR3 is CASGRMRGHNEQFF. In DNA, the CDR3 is TGTGCCAGCGGCCGGATGAGGGGTCACAATGAGCAGTTCTTC.

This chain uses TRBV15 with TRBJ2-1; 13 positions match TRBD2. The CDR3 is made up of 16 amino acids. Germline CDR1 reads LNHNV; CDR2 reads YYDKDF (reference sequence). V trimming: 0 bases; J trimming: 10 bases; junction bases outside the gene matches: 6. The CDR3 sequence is CATSRDREGLAGEQFF. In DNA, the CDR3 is TGTGCCACCAGCAGAGATCGGGAGGGACTAGCGGGAGAGCAGTTCTTC. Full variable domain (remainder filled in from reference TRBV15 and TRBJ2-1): DAMVIQNPRYQVTQFGKPVTLSCSQTLNHNVMYWYQQKSSQAPKLLFHYYDKDFNNEADTPDNFQSRRPNTSFCFLDIRSPGLGDTAMYLCATSRDREGLAGEQFFGPGTRLTVL.

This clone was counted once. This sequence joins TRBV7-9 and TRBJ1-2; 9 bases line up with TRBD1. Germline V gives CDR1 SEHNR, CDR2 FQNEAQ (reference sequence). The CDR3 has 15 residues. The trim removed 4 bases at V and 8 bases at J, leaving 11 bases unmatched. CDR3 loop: CASSSSGDREQGYTF. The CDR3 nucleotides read TGTGCCAGCAGCTCTAGTGGGGACAGGGAGCAGGGCTACACCTTC.

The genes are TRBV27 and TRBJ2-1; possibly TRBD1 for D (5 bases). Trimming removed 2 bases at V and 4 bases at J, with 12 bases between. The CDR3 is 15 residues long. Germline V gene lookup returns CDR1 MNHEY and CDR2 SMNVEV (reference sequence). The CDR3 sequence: CASSLTSRGYNEQFF. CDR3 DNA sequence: TGTGCCAGCAGTTTAACGTCTAGGGGTTACAATGAGCAGTTCTTC.

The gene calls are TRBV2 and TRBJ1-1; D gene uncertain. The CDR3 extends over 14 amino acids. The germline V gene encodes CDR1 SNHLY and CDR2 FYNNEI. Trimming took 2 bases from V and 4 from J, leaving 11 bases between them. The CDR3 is CASSENPMSTEAFF. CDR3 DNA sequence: TGTGCCAGCAGTGAAAACCCGATGAGCACTGAAGCTTTCTTT.

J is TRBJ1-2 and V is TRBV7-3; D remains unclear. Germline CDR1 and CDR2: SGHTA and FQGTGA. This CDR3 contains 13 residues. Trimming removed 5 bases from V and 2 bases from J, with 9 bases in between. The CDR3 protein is CASSPWGNYGYTF. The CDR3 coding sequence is TGTGCCAGCAGCCCGTGGGGAAACTATGGCTACACCTTC.

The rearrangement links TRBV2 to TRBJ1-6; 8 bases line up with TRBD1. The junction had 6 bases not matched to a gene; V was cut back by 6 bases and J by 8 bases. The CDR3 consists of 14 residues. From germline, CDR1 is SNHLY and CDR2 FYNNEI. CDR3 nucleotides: TGTGCCAGCAGAGGGGGACAGGTGGATTCACCCCTCCACTTT. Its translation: CASRGGQVDSPLHF.

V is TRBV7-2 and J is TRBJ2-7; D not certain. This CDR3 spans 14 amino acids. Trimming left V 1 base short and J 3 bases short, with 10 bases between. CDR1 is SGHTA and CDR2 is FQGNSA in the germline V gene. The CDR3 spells CASSLGQVLYEQYF. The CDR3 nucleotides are TGTGCCAGCAGCTTAGGCCAGGTCCTCTACGAGCAGTACTTC.

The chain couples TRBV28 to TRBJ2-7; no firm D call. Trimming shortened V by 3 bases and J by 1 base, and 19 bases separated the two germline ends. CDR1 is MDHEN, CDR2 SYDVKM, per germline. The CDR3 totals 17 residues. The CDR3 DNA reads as TGTGCCAGCAGTTTCCCCCGCCTTCTCGATTTATCCTACGAGCAGTACTTC. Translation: CASSFPRLLDLSYEQYF.

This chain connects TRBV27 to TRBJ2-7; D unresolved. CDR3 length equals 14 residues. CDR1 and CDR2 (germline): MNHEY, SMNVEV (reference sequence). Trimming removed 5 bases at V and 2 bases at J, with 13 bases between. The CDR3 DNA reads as TGTGCCAGCAGTCCTCTTTACCCACCCTACGAGCAGTACTTC. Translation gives CASSPLYPPYEQYF.

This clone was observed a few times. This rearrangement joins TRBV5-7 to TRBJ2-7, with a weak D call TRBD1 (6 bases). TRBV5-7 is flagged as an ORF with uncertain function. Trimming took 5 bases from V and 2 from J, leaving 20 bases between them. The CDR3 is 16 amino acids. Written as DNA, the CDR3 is TGTGCCAGCAGTTCCGGTTGGGACACGAGAGCCTACGAGCAGTACTTC. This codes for CASSSGWDTRAYEQYF.

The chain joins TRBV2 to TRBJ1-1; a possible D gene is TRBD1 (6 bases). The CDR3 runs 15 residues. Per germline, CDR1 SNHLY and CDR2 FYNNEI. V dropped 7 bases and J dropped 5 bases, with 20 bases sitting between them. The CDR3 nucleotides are TGTGCCAGCACTACCCCTCAGGGGCCAGGTACTGAAGCTTTCTTT. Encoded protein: CASTTPQGPGTEAFF.

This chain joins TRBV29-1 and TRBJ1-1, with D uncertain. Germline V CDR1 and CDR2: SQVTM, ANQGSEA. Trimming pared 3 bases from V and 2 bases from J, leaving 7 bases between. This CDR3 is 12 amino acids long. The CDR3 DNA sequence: TGCAGCGTTGATTGGGTAAACACTGAAGCTTTCTTT. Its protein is CSVDWVNTEAFF.

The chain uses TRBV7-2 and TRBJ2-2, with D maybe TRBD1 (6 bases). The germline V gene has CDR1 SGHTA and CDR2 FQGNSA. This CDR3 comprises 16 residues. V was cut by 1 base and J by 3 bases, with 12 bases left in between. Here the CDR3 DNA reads TGTGCCAGCAGCTTAGAATACAGGGTGGACACCGGGGAGCTGTTTTTT. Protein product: CASSLEYRVDTGELFF.

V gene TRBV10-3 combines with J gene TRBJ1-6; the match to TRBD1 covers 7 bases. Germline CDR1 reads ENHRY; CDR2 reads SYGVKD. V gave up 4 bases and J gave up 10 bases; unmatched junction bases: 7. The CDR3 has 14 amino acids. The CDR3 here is CAISADRLFSPLHF. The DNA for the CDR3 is TGTGCCATCAGTGCGGACAGGTTATTCTCACCCCTCCACTTT.

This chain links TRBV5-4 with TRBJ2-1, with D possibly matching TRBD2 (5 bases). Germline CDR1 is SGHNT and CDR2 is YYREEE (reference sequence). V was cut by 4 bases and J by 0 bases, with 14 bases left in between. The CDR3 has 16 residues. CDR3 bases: TGTGCCAGCAGCCAAGAGGGCGGAAGCTCCTACAATGAGCAGTTCTTC. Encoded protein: CASSQEGGSSYNEQFF.

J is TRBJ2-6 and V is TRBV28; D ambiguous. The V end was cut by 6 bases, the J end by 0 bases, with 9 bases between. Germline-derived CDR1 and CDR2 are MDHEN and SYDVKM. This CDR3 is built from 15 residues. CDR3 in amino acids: CASRPISSGANVLTF. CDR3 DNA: TGTGCCAGCAGACCGATAAGCTCTGGGGCCAACGTCCTGACTTTC.

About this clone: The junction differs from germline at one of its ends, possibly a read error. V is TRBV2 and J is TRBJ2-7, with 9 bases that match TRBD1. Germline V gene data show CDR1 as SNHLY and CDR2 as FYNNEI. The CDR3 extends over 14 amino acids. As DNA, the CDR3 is TGTGCCAGCAGGGAAGGGACAGGGAGCTACGAGCAGTACTTC. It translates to CASREGTGSYEQYF.

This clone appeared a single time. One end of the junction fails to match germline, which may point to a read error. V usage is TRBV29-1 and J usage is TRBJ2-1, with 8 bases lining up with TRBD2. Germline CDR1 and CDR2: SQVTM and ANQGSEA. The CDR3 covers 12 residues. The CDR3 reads CSVPRGGDFPLF. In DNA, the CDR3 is TGCAGCGTTCCCCGGGGGGGGGACTTCCCGCTCTTC.

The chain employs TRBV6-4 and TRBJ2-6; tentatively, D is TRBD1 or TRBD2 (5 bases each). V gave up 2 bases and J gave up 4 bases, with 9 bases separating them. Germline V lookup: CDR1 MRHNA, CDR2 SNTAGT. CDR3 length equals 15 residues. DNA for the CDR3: TGTGCCAGCAGTGACGAGGGGACCGGGGCCAACGTCCTGACTTTC. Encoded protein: CASSDEGTGANVLTF.

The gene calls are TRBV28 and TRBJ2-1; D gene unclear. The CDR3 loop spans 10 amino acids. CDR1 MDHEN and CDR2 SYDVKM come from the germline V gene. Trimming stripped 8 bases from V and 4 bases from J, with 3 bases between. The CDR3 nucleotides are TGTGCCAGCTATTACAATGAGCAGTTCTTC. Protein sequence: CASYYNEQFF.

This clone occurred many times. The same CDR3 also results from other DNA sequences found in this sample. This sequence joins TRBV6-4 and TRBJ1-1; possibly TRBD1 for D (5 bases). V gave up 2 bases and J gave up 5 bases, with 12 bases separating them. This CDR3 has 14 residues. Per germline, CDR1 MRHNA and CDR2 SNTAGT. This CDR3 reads CASSDGGESTEAFF. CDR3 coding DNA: TGTGCCAGCAGTGACGGGGGGGAGAGTACTGAAGCTTTCTTT.

CDR3 sequence reads: CASSPSGSVYNEQFF. The CDR3 nucleotides read TGTGCCAGCAGCCCTAGCGGGAGTGTATACAATGAGCAGTTCTTC. This chain uses TRBV6-5 with TRBJ2-1, with TRBD2 matching over 10 bases. Losses at the gene ends were 6 bases for V and 4 bases for J; bases not matched to a gene: 6. The CDR3 loop spans 15 amino acids. Germline CDR1 reads MNHEY; CDR2 reads SVGAGI.

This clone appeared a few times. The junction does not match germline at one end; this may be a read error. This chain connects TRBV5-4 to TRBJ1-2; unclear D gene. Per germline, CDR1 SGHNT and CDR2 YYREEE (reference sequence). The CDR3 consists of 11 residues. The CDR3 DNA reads TGTGCCAGCAGCTTGGTGGAGATGGTAGCTTTC. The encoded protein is CASSLVEMVAF.

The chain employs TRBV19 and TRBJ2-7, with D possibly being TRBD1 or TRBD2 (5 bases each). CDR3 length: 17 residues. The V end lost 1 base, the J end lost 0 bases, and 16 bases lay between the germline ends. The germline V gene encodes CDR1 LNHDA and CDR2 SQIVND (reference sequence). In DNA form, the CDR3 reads TGTGCCAGTAGTATAGCTTTCTTCAGGGACCCCTCCTACGAGCAGTACTTC. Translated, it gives CASSIAFFRDPSYEQYF.

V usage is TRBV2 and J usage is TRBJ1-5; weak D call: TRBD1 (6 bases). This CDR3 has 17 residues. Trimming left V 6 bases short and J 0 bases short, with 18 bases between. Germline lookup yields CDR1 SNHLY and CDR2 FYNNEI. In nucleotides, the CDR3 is TGTGCCAGCAGATCTCGGGGGGCAGGGAATAGCAATCAGCCCCAGCATTTT. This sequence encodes CASRSRGAGNSNQPQHF.

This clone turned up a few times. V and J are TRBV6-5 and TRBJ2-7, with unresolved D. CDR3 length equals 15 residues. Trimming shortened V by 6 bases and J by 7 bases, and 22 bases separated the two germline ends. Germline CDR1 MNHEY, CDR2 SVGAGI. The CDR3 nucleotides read TGTGCCAGCAGCCCGACCTATCGAGACCTACTGGAGCAGTACTTC. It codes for CASSPTYRDLLEQYF.

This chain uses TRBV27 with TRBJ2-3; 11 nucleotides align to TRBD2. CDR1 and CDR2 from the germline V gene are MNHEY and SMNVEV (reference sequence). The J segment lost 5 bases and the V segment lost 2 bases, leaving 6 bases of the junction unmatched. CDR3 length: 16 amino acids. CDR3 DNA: TGTGCCAGCAGTTTAGTGATAGCGGGAGGGGAAGATACGCAGTATTTT. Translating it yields CASSLVIAGGEDTQYF.

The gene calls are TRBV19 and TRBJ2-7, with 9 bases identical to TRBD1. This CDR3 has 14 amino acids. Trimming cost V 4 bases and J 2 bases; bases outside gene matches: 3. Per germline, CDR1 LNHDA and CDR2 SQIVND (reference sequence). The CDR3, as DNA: TGTGCCAGTAGTAGCACAGGGGGCGCCTACGAGCAGTACTTC. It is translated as CASSSTGGAYEQYF.

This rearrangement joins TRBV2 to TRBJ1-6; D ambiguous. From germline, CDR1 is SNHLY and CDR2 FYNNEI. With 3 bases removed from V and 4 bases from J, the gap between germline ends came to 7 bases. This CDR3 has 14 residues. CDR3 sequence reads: CASSDRLYNSPLHF. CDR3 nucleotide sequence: TGTGCCAGCAGTGATAGACTGTATAATTCACCCCTCCACTTT.